A selection of T cell receptor beta chains follows, all from one sample in a study of cytomegalovirus exposure and HLA in healthy donors. Using immunoSEQ multiplex PCR, the repertoire was profiled, and TCRdb retains in-frame clones only, with some absent. The sample yields 100,000 to 150,000 clones, 75% to 90% seen once. The specimen was PBMCs. These TCRs come from a man between 18 and 29 years old in good health and CMV-seropositive. CDR3s leave out the opening cysteine and the closing phenylalanine or tryptophan. The order of the fields is V gene, clone size, J gene, CDR3 protein. Clone sizes are given selectively: once, few, many, or a class where the clone is expanded.

TRBV27,once,TRBJ2-2,ASSPLRGPGTGELF
TRBV11-2,NA,TRBJ1-5,ASSLGQNQPQH
TRBV6-5,NA,TRBJ1-1,ASSEGDHTEAF
TRBV18,NA,TRBJ2-7,ASLKGGRYYEQY
TRBV6-1,NA,TRBJ1-2,ASSEAPTGLLYGYT
TRBV5-6,NA,TRBJ1-5,ASSSGSSNQPQH
TRBV6-5,NA,TRBJ1-3,ASRVGGSSGNTIY
TRBV6-1,NA,TRBJ1-5,ASSLGTGGGQPQH
TRBV11-2,NA,TRBJ2-5,ASSFLTVIGETQY
TRBV6-4,NA,TRBJ1-6,ASSVGDNSPLH
TRBV6-5,NA,TRBJ2-1,ATYEVAGSNEQF
TRBV5-1,NA,TRBJ1-1,ASSVTENTEAF
TRBV6-1,NA,TRBJ2-2,ASSEGPFWQGGGELF
TRBV11-2,NA,NA,ASSLGGSYEQY
TRBV7-9,once,TRBJ1-1,ASSPSVVVTEAF
TRBV19,NA,TRBJ2-1,ASSIGSLVVAEQF
TRBV28,NA,TRBJ2-2,ASSPQGFGELF
TRBV5-6,NA,TRBJ2-1,ASSVGPGLHYENEQF
TRBV19,NA,TRBJ1-3,ASMAWEFSGNTIY
TRBV29-1,NA,TRBJ2-7,SVETGFHEQY
TRBV5-4,once,TRBJ2-5,ASSSGTGQETQY
TRBV6-4,NA,TRBJ1-1,ASSSGYGNTEAF
TRBV6-5,few,TRBJ1-1,ASSPGQPSNTEAF
TRBV2,NA,TRBJ2-3,ASRAERRDTQY
TRBV7-7,NA,TRBJ2-5,ASSGSGEQETQY
TRBV12-2,once,TRBJ1-5,ASRSFWGPGPGNQPQH
TRBV6-5,few,TRBJ2-7,ASRRGDRGPYEQY
TRBV2,NA,TRBJ2-2,ASSRTNTGELF
TRBV6-1,NA,TRBJ2-7,ASSVSREGIGQY
TRBV7-9,NA,TRBJ1-2,ASSLGTTNLYGYT
TRBV6-6,NA,TRBJ1-2,ASSRDTYGYT
TRBV6-1,NA,TRBJ2-7,ASRGGGGYYEQY
TRBV2,NA,TRBJ1-2,ASSSGYGYT
TRBV30,NA,TRBJ2-2,AGLAGGSNTGELF
TRBV29-1,NA,TRBJ1-3,SVRGVLSGNTIY
TRBV9,NA,TRBJ1-2,ASSVALGGYGYT
TRBV9,NA,TRBJ1-6,ASSPGGSYNSPLH
TRBV18,NA,TRBJ2-1,ASSRDSYNEQF